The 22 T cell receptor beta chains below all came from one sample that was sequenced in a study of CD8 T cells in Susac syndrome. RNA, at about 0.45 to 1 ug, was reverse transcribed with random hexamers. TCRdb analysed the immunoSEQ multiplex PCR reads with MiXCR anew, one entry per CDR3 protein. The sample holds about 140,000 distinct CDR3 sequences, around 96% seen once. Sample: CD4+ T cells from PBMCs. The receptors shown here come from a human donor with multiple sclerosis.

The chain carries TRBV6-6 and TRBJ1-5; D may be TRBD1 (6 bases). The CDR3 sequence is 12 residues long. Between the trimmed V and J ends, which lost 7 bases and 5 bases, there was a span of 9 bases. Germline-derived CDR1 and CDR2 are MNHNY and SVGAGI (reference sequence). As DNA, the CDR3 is TGTGCCAGCAAGGGGGGGGATCAGCCCCAGCATTTT. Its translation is CASKGGDQPQHF.

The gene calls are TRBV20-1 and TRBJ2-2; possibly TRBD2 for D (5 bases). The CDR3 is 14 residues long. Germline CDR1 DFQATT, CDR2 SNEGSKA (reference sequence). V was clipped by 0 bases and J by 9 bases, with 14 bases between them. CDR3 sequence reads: CSARDLDLGRELFF. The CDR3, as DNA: TGCAGTGCTAGAGATTTGGACTTGGGCCGGGAGCTGTTTTTT.

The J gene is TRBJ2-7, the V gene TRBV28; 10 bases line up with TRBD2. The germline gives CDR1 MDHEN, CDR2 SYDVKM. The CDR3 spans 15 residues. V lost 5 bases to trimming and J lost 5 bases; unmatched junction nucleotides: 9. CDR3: CASSPLAGVIHEQYF. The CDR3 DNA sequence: TGTGCCAGCAGTCCCCTAGCGGGAGTGATCCACGAGCAGTACTTC.

Here the CDR3 reads CASSMRGQGNTEAFF. The CDR3 DNA sequence: TGTGCCAGTAGTATGAGGGGACAGGGGAACACTGAAGCTTTCTTT. The V call is TRBV19, the J call TRBJ1-1; TRBD1 aligns across 9 bases. Trimming at V came to 3 bases and at J to 1 base, leaving 3 bases not matched to a gene. Germline CDR1 and CDR2: LNHDA and SQIVND (reference sequence). The CDR3 covers 15 residues.

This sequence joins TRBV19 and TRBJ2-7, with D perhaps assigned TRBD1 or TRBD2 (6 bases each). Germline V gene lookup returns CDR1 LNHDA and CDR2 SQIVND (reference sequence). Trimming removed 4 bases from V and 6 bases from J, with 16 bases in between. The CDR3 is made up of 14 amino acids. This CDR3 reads CASSSRGQMGEQYF. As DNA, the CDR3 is TGTGCCAGTAGTAGCCGGGGGCAAATGGGCGAGCAGTACTTC.

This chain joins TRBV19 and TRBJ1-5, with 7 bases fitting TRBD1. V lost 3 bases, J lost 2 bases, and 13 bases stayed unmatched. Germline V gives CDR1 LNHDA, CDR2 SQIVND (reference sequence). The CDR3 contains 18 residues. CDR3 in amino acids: CASSMTRAGGGRNQPQHF. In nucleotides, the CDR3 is TGTGCCAGTAGTATGACCCGGGCAGGGGGAGGCCGCAATCAGCCCCAGCATTTT.

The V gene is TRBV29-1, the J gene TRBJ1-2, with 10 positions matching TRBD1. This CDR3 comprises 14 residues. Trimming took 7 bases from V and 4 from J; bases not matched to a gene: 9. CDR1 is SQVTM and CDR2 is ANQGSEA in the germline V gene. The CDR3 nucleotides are TGCAGCGCCCAGCCGGGACAGGGGACCTATGGCTACACCTTC. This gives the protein CSAQPGQGTYGYTF. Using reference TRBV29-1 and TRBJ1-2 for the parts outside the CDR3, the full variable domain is SAVISQKPSRDICQRGTSLTIQCQVDSQVTMMFWYRQQPGQSLTLIATANQGSEATYESGFVIDKFPISRPNLTFSTLTVSNMSPEDSSIYLCSAQPGQGTYGYTFGSGTRLTVV.

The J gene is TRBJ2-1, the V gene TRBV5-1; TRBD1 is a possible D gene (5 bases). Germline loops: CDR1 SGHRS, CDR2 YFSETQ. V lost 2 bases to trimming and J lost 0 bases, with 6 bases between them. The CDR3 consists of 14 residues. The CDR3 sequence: CASSLQDSYNEQFF. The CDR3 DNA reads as TGCGCCAGCAGCTTACAGGACTCCTACAATGAGCAGTTCTTC. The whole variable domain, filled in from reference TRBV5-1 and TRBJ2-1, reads KAGVTQTPRYLIKTRGQQVTLSCSPISGHRSVSWYQQTPGQGLQFLFEYFSETQRNKGNFPGRFSGRQFSNSRSEMNVSTLELGDSALYLCASSLQDSYNEQFFGPGTRLTVL.

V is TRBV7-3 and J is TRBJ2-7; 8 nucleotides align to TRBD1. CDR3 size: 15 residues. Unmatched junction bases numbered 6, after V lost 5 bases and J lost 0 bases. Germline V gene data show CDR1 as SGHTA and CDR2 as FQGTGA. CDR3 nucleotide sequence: TGTGCCAGCAGCCTAGCGACAGGGGACTCCTACGAGCAGTACTTC. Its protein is CASSLATGDSYEQYF. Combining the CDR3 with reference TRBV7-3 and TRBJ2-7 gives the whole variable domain GAGVSQTPSNKVTEKGKYVELRCDPISGHTALYWYRQSLGQGPEFLIYFQGTGAADDSGLPNDRFFAVRPEGSVSTLKIQRTERGDSAVYLCASSLATGDSYEQYFGPGTRLTVT.

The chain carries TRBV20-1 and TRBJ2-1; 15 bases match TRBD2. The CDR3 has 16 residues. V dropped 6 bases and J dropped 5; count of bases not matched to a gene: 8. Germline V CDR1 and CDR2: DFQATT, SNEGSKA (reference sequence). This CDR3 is CSAAGLAGGANNEQFF. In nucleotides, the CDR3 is TGCAGTGCGGCAGGACTAGCGGGAGGGGCTAACAATGAGCAGTTCTTC.

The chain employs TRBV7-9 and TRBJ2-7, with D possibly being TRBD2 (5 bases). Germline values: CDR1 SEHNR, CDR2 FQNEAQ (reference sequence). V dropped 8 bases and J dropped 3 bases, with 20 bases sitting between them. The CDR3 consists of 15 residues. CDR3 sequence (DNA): TGTGCCAGCCGACCGATGACTAATTCGAACTACGAGCAGTACTTC. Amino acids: CASRPMTNSNYEQYF. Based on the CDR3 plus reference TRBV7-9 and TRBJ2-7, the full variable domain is DTGVSQNPRHKITKRGQNVTFRCDPISEHNRLYWYRQTLGQGPEFLTYFQNEAQLEKSRLLSDRFSAERPKGSFSTLEIQRTEQGDSAMYLCASRPMTNSNYEQYFGPGTRLTVT.

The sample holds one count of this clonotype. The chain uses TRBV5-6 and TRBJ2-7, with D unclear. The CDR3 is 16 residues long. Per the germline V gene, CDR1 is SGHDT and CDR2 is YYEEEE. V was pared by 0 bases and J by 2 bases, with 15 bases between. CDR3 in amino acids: CASSLASTAEAYEQYF. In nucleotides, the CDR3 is TGTGCCAGCAGCTTGGCCTCGACGGCGGAAGCCTACGAGCAGTACTTC.

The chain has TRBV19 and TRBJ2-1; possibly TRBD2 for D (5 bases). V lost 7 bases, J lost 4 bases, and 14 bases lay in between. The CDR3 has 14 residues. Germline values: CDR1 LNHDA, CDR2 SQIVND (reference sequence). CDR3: CASNLGLDYNEQFF. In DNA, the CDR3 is TGTGCCAGTAACCTCGGACTGGATTACAATGAGCAGTTCTTC.

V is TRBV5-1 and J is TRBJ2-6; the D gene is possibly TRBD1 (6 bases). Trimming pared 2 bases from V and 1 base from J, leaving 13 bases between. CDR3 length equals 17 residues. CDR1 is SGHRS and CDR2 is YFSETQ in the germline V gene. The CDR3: CASSLGQRSSGANVLTF. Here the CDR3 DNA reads TGCGCCAGCAGCTTAGGACAGAGATCGTCTGGGGCCAACGTCCTGACTTTC.

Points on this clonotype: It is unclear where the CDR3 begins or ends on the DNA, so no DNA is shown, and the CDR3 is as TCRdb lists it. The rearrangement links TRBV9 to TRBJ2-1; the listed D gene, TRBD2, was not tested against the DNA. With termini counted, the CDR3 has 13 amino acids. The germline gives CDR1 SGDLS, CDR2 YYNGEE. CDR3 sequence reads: CASSVASGTSQFF.

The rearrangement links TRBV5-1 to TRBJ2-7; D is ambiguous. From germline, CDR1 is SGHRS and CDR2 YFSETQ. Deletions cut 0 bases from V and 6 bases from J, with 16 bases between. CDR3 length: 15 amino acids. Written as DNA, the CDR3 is TGCGCCAGCAGCTTGGAGGGTCTTTTCGGCGGCGAGCAGTACTTC. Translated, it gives CASSLEGLFGGEQYF.

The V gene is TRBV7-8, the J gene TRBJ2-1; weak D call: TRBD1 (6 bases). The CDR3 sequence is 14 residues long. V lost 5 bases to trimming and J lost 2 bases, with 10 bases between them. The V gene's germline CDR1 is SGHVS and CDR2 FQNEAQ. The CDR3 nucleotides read TGTGCCAGCAGCATGACAGGCGCCTACAATGAGCAGTTCTTC. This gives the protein CASSMTGAYNEQFF.

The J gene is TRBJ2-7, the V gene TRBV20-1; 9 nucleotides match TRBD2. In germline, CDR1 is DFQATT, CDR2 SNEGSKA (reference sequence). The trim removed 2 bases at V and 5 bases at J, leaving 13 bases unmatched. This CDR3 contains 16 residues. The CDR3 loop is CSARRSGLAGSDEQYF. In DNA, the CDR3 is TGCAGTGCTAGAAGGTCTGGGCTAGCGGGGAGTGACGAGCAGTACTTC.

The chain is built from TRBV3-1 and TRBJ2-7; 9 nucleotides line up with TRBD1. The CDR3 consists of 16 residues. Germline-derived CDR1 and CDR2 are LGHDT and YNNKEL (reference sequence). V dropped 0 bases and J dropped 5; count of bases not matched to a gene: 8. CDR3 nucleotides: TGTGCCAGCAGCCAAGAAGCCGGGACAGGGAGGGACGAGCAGTACTTC. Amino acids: CASSQEAGTGRDEQYF.

Here the CDR3 reads CASSFQGSTDTQYF. DNA for the CDR3: TGCGCCAGCAGCTTCCAGGGGAGCACAGATACGCAGTATTTT. V gene TRBV4-3 combines with J gene TRBJ2-3; perhaps TRBD1 as D (6 bases). The CDR3 totals 14 residues. V shed 5 bases and J shed 0 bases, with 9 bases lying between them. Germline lookup yields CDR1 LGHNA and CDR2 YSLEER.

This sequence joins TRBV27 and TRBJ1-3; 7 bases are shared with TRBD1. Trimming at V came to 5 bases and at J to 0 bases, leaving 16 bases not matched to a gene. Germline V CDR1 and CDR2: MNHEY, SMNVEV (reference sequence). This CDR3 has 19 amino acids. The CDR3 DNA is TGTGCCAGCAGTCCGACAGGGTACAATCTCCTTGACTCTGGAAACACCATATATTTT. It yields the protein CASSPTGYNLLDSGNTIYF.

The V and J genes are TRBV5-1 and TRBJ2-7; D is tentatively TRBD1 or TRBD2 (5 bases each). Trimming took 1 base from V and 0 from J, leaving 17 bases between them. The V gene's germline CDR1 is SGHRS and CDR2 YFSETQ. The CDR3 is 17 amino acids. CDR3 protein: CASSLLSGPASSYEQYF. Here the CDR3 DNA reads TGCGCCAGCAGCTTGTTGTCGGGACCTGCGAGCTCCTACGAGCAGTACTTC.